This TCR beta chain was captured by sequencing in a study of blood T cell repertoires in COVID-19. Turning to the study itself: COVID-19 samples, acute and convalescent, were from the United States, Italy and Spain. The analysed material was cDNA or gDNA that came from T cells, B-cell-depleted T cells, or PBMCs.

Original processing methods: By means of reference gene primer amplification, nucleated cell counts were estimated. This table comes from immunoSEQ multiplex PCR, and its TCRdb copy is limited to in-frame clones, with some not included. The D gene and trimming were derived from the DNA, and the V and J assignments and clone size from that table. This sample has roughly 62,000 clones; approximately 86% occur once, and the top ten carry about a tenth. After removal of 8 bases from V and 2 bases from J, the junction contained 3 bases not matched to a gene. Germline V CDR1 and CDR2: SNHLY, FYNNEI. There are 13 residues in the CDR3.

The sample was peripheral blood. The chain has TRBV2 and TRBJ2-5; 9 bases are a match to TRBD2. The receptor's source is a human donor with acute or convalescent COVID-19. The donor label of this sample is uncertain. CDR3 nucleotides: TGTGCCAGCCTGACTAGCGGTCAAGAGACCCAGTACTTC. The encoded protein is CASLTSGQETQYF.